This T cell receptor (beta chain) was retrieved from a study of early T cells in non-severe SARS-CoV-2 infection. Overall study: Chains stayed unpaired after sequencing of bulk RNA from unsorted whole blood.

Germline-derived CDR1 and CDR2 are SQVTM and ANQGSEA. Trimming shortened V by 6 bases and J by 2 bases, and 8 bases separated the two germline ends. The CDR3 covers 12 residues. The TCR library protocol was used to attach unique molecular identifiers. These identifiers were attached to individual cDNA molecules. TCRdb used MiXCR to reprocess the 5' RACE reads, holding one entry per CDR3 protein. The table records 65,000 to 95,000 distinct CDR3 sequences, around 14% of them present only once. The study, taken as a whole, reports: Database matching using VDJdb favored anti-spike CD8 responses, with private and CD4 specificities left missing.

Regarding this clonotype: Its antigen is as yet unknown.

The chain recombines TRBV29-1 with TRBJ1-5, with no clear D. Material for sequencing was whole blood. This clonotype was obtained from an adult who was a healthcare worker with PCR-confirmed SARS-CoV-2 infection or an uninfected control (not recorded which). The CDR3 DNA follows: TGCAGCGTCCGGGCCGGCAATCAGCCCCAGCATTTT. Amino acid sequence: CSVRAGNQPQHF.